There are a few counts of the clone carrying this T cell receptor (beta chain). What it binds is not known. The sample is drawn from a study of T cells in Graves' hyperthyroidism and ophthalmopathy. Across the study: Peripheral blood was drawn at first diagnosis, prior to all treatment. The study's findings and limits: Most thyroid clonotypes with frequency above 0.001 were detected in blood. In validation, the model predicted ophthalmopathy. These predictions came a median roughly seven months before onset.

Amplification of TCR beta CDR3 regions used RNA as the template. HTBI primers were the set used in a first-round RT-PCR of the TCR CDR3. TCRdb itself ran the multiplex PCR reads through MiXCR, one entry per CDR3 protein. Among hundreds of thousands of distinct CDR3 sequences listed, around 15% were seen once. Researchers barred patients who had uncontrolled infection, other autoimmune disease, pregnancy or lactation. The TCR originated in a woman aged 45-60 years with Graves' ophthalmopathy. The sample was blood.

The CDR3 nucleotides are TGTGCCAGCAGCCAAGACCTAGATGAGGAGCAGTACTTC. Protein: CASSQDLDEEQYF. The chain uses TRBV3-1 and TRBJ2-7; D gene ambiguous. The CDR3 is 13 residues long. Trimming shortened V by 0 bases and J by 7 bases, and 10 bases separated the two germline ends. In germline, CDR1 is LGHDT, CDR2 YNNKEL (reference sequence).